One sample yielded the 8 T cell receptor beta chains listed below, sequenced in a study of T cell responses to AZD1222 COVID-19 vaccine. Repertoires were generated with immunoSEQ multiplex PCR, while TCRdb's copy carries only in-frame clones and drops some. The data show 140,000 or so clones, with about 90% seen just once and 7.5% to 9.5% held by the top ten. Material: peripheral blood, obtained 28 days after the second dose of the MenACWY control vaccine. Receptors originate from an adult who received the MenACWY meningococcal vaccine as a control.

This clone is a singleton in its sample. In DNA form, the CDR3 reads TGTGCCACCAGCTGGGACCAGGGGGCGAACACTGAAGCTTTCTTT. Its translation is CATSWDQGANTEAFF. The chain employs TRBV15 and TRBJ1-1; 8 nucleotides line up with TRBD1. V shed 5 bases, J shed 1 base, and the junction held 6 bases outside the gene matches. The CDR3 length is 15 residues. Germline CDR1 and CDR2: LNHNV and YYDKDF (reference sequence).

The chain couples TRBV12-5 to TRBJ1-5, with 9 bases matching TRBD1. V was clipped by 5 bases and J by 7 bases; unmatched bases: 6. This CDR3 is 14 amino acids long. The V gene's germline CDR1 is LGHNT and CDR2 FRNRAP. For the CDR3, the DNA is TGTGCTAGTGGTGGGGGACAGGGTTTGCAGCCCCAGCATTTT. Translated: CASGGGQGLQPQHF.

The rearrangement joins TRBV7-8 to TRBJ2-7; 8 nucleotides line up with TRBD2. Trimming cost V 2 bases and J 1 base; bases outside gene matches: 4. The CDR3 runs to 15 residues. Germline V gene sequence: CDR1 SGHVS, CDR2 FQNEAQ. The CDR3 bases are TGTGCCAGCAGCTTAAGTAGCGGGGTGTCCTACGAGCAGTACTTC. Its protein product is CASSLSSGVSYEQYF.

The V call is TRBV28, the J call TRBJ1-6; perhaps TRBD1 as D (5 bases). Germline loops: CDR1 MDHEN, CDR2 SYDVKM. V shed 3 bases and J shed 9 bases, with 12 bases lying between them. The CDR3 extends over 14 amino acids. DNA for the CDR3: TGTGCCAGCAGTTTGGGGGTTACGACTTCACCCCTCCACTTT. Its translation: CASSLGVTTSPLHF.

This rearrangement joins TRBV24-1 to TRBJ2-5, with 10 bases that match TRBD2. The CDR3 is 16 residues long. The germline V gene encodes CDR1 KGHDR and CDR2 SFDVKD. The V gene end was trimmed by 4 bases and the J gene end by 4 bases; junction bases not matched to a gene: 8. The CDR3 here is CATSEVGTSVGETQYF. The CDR3 DNA reads as TGTGCCACCAGTGAGGTGGGGACTAGCGTCGGAGAGACCCAGTACTTC.

V and J are TRBV6-2 or TRBV6-3 and TRBJ2-3; 8 bases match TRBD2. Unmatched junction bases numbered 14, after V lost 2 bases and J lost 4 bases. The CDR3 sequence is 18 residues long. Germline CDR1 is MNHEY and CDR2 is SVGEGT. This CDR3 reads CASSYQGRSGSTADTQYF. CDR3 sequence (DNA): TGTGCCAGCAGTTACCAGGGGCGAAGCGGGAGCACCGCAGATACGCAGTATTTT.

The rearrangement joins TRBV19 to TRBJ2-1; D is possibly TRBD1 or TRBD2 (7 bases each). The CDR3 has 15 residues. V lost 4 bases and J 10 bases, leaving 20 bases between the germline ends. Germline-derived CDR1 and CDR2 are LNHDA and SQIVND (reference sequence). CDR3 coding DNA: TGTGCCAGTAGTAGCACTAGCGCCCAGGGGGGGGAGCAGTTCTTC. Its protein product is CASSSTSAQGGEQFF.

This chain connects TRBV7-9 to TRBJ2-5, with a tentative D call TRBD1 (6 bases). The CDR3 spans 13 residues. V was clipped by 4 bases and J by 7 bases, with 13 bases between them. Germline V gives CDR1 SEHNR, CDR2 FQNEAQ (reference sequence). CDR3: CASSSDSSGTQYF. CDR3 bases: TGTGCCAGCAGCTCGGACAGTTCCGGGACCCAGTACTTC. Together with reference TRBV7-9 and TRBJ2-5, the CDR3 gives the full variable domain: DTGVSQNPRHKITKRGQNVTFRCDPISEHNRLYWYRQTLGQGPEFLTYFQNEAQLEKSRLLSDRFSAERPKGSFSTLEIQRTEQGDSAMYLCASSSDSSGTQYFGPGTRLLVL.